This T cell receptor (beta chain) originates from a study of shared clonotypes between healthy human individuals. With 1 base removed from V and 9 bases from J, the gap between germline ends came to 10 bases. CDR3 length: 13 residues. Germline CDR1 is WNHNN and CDR2 is SYGVQD (reference sequence). Profiling relied on immunoSEQ multiplex PCR, and the TCRdb table lists in-frame clones only, not all of them. The sample lists fewer than 600,000 clones, roughly 83% seen once, with less than 15% in the top ten. V usage is TRBV10-1 and J usage is TRBJ2-4; a weak D match, TRBD2 (5 bases). The receptor's source is a woman between 40 and 55 years old in good health. Some clones in this sample may be carry-over from other donors' samples. Sequenced input: PBMCs. The CDR3 reads CASSEWPRGIQYF. The CDR3 DNA follows: TGCGCCAGCAGTGAGTGGCCTCGGGGCATTCAGTACTTC.